The entry below gives a single T cell receptor beta chain sequence along with its context. This sample is part of a study of CD8 T cells in Susac syndrome. Random hexamers were used to reverse transcribe roughly 0.45 to 1 ug of RNA. By means of immunoSEQ multiplex PCR, TCR beta CDR3 spanning 54 Vbeta and 13 Jbeta underwent amplification. Each CDR3 protein gets one entry after TCRdb re-called the immunoSEQ multiplex PCR reads with MiXCR. The data contain about 210,000 distinct CDR3 sequences, approximately 93% of them singletons. CDR1 and CDR2 from the germline V gene are SGDLS and YYNGEE. This CDR3 has 13 residues. With 4 bases removed from V and 1 base from J, the gap between germline ends came to 7 bases.

This chain uses TRBV9 with TRBJ2-3; no clear D gene. The sequence came from a human donor in good health. Sequencing used CD4+ T cells from PBMCs. The CDR3, as DNA: TGTGCCAGCAGCCCTGGGGGCACAGATACGCAGTATTTT. It codes for CASSPGGTDTQYF.